Detailed here is one T cell receptor beta chain. This sample is drawn from a study of blood T cell repertoires in COVID-19. About the research overall: Sites across the United States, Italy and Spain contributed samples from acute and convalescent COVID-19.

Participant ages covered about 18 to 100 years across 24 US areas. Recovered status applied to Cohort 3 donors who had two consecutive negative PCRs. It also applied to those with clearance or with symptom resolution. CDR1 is LNHDA and CDR2 is SQIVND in the germline V gene (reference sequence). CDR3 size: 14 residues. V lost 6 bases to trimming and J lost 5 bases; unmatched junction nucleotides: 5. Per the original methods: Reference gene primer amplification gave estimated nucleated cell counts. TCRdb keeps only in-frame clones here, not all; method: immunoSEQ multiplex PCR. V and J calls and clone size are copied from that table; D and trimming were computed from the DNA. The sample shows about 480,000 clones, about nine tenths of them seen only once.

Material for sequencing was PBMCs or T cells enriched from blood (not recorded which). The TCR originated in a woman aged 60-75 years who had recovered from COVID-19. The J gene is TRBJ2-5, the V gene TRBV19, with 11 positions matching TRBD2. The CDR3 DNA sequence: TGTGCCAGTAGACTAGCGGGGGTTGGTGAGACCCAGTACTTC. Its protein is CASRLAGVGETQYF.